These 11 T cell receptor beta chains came from one sample sequenced in a study of T cell responses to AZD1222 COVID-19 vaccine. Data came from immunoSEQ multiplex PCR; TCRdb stores just in-frame clones and leaves some out. The sample lists tens of thousands of clones; 90% were seen once. The starting material was peripheral blood, obtained on day 0 of AZD1222 vaccination. The receptors shown here come from an adult in good health.

The chain is built from TRBV6-5 and TRBJ1-5; the D gene is possibly TRBD1 (5 bases). This CDR3 is built from 13 residues. From germline, CDR1 is MNHEY and CDR2 SVGAGI. The ends were cut back, 6 bases at V and 1 base at J, with 7 bases in the middle. CDR3 nucleotides: TGTGCCAGCAGCTGGGGGAGCAATCAGCCCCAGCATTTT. Residues: CASSWGSNQPQHF.

In nucleotides, the CDR3 is TGTGCCAGCAGTAGGGCCGGGACACAAGGAAACACCATATATTTT. This gives the protein CASSRAGTQGNTIYF. The V and J genes are TRBV6-5 and TRBJ1-3, with D possibly TRBD1 on 6 matching bases. Germline V gene lookup returns CDR1 MNHEY and CDR2 SVGAGI. Trimming took 5 bases from V and 4 from J, leaving 15 bases between them. The CDR3 is 15 amino acids.

CDR3 in amino acids: CAWSVGGYGYTF. CDR3 nucleotide sequence: TGTGCCTGGAGTGTAGGCGGTTATGGCTACACCTTC. The genes are TRBV30 and TRBJ1-2; no reliable D call. Germline CDR1 GTSNPN, CDR2 SVGIG (reference sequence). V lost 0 bases and J lost 5, with 7 bases in between. The CDR3 loop spans 12 amino acids.

The chain has TRBV9 and TRBJ1-4; 12 bases line up with TRBD1. The CDR3 is made up of 20 amino acids. CDR1 is SGDLS, CDR2 YYNGEE, per germline. V shed 4 bases, J shed 0 bases, and the junction held 13 bases outside the gene matches. CDR3 in DNA: TGTGCCAGCAGCCCGAGAGGTAGCGGGACAGGGGGCGCAACTAATGAAAAACTGTTTTTT. Translation: CASSPRGSGTGGATNEKLFF.

This clone was detected once. The V and J genes are TRBV4-2 and TRBJ2-3; 7 positions match TRBD2. The trim removed 1 base at V and 4 bases at J, leaving 11 bases unmatched. Germline V gene lookup returns CDR1 LGHNA and CDR2 YNFKEQ. The CDR3 loop spans 17 amino acids. The CDR3 nucleotides read TGTGCCAGCAGCCAAGTATCCGGGACTATTTGGGCAGATACGCAGTATTTT. Its protein is CASSQVSGTIWADTQYF.

The chain employs TRBV6-1 and TRBJ1-4, with a possible D match to TRBD1 (5 bases). Trimming removed 2 bases from V and 5 bases from J, with 12 bases in between. The CDR3 runs to 15 residues. Germline CDR1 MNHNS, CDR2 SASEGT. CDR3 DNA sequence: TGTGCCAGCAGTGAAACGGGACCGACGAATGAAAAACTGTTTTTT. Its translation is CASSETGPTNEKLFF.

The chain joins TRBV7-2 to TRBJ2-1, with 7 bases aligning to TRBD1. The V segment lost 0 bases and the J segment 4 bases; nucleotides outside the gene matches: 9. The CDR3 extends over 17 amino acids. Germline CDR1 reads SGHTA; CDR2 reads FQGNSA. The CDR3 region is CASSLARGLPSYNEQFF. The CDR3 bases are TGTGCCAGCAGCTTAGCGAGGGGGCTCCCCAGTTACAATGAGCAGTTCTTC.

V gene TRBV14 combines with J gene TRBJ1-6, with D unresolved. Germline CDR1 and CDR2: SGHDN and FVKESK. The CDR3 has 15 amino acids. Trimming stripped 3 bases from V and 5 bases from J, with 11 bases between. CDR3 bases: TGTGCCAGCAGCCATTTGGACGGGAATAATTCACCCCTCCACTTT. Translating gives CASSHLDGNNSPLHF.

This clone was seen a single time. The gene calls are TRBV9 and TRBJ1-5; possible D gene TRBD1, 6 bases. Germline-derived CDR1 and CDR2 are SGDLS and YYNGEE. CDR3 size: 13 residues. The germline V and J ends were trimmed by 4 bases and 5 bases, with 10 bases remaining between them. Here the CDR3 reads CASSPRTDQPQHF. CDR3 DNA sequence: TGTGCCAGCAGCCCTCGGACAGATCAGCCCCAGCATTTT.

The J gene is TRBJ2-7, the V gene TRBV5-5; D remains unclear. CDR1 is SGHKS and CDR2 is YYEKEE in the germline V gene (reference sequence). The CDR3 length is 15 residues. Trimming stripped 0 bases from V and 0 bases from J, with 10 bases between. CDR3 residues: CASSLEGGVSYEQYF. The CDR3 region has the DNA TGTGCCAGCAGCTTGGAGGGTGGGGTCTCCTACGAGCAGTACTTC.

This chain uses TRBV6-1 with TRBJ2-7, with TRBD2 identical over 8 bases. The CDR3 runs 17 residues. The V and J ends lost 0 bases and 3 bases, in that order; junction bases with no gene match: 10. Germline CDR1 MNHNS, CDR2 SASEGT. CDR3 loop: CASSEAPPGLGFYEQYF. As DNA, the CDR3 is TGTGCCAGCAGTGAAGCTCCACCGGGACTAGGGTTCTACGAGCAGTACTTC.